The 22 T cell receptor beta chains presented below share a single source sample, sequenced in a study of T cell clonotyping in hematopoietic cell transplantation. Time point given: recipient sample about 28 days before transplant, after cytoreduction. The protocol was immunoSEQ multiplex PCR, while the TCRdb copy is restricted to in-frame clones and leaves out a portion. Of some 36,000 clones in the sample, around 95% are singletons; the top ten hold roughly 1.6%. This sample comprised peripheral blood mononuclear cells, obtained before stem cell transplant. These receptors came from a man aged 40-55 years with chronic myeloid leukemia. Some clones in this sample may be carry-over from other donors' samples.

The genes are TRBV4-3 and TRBJ2-6; a weak D match, TRBD1 (6 bases). V was pared by 2 bases and J by 0 bases, with 11 bases between. The CDR3 length is 17 residues. Germline CDR1 and CDR2: LGHNA and YSLEER. The CDR3: CASSQKDSSSGANVLTF. The CDR3 DNA sequence: TGCGCCAGCAGCCAAAAGGACAGTAGCTCTGGGGCCAACGTCCTGACTTTC.

The chain carries TRBV27 and TRBJ2-1; the match to TRBD2 covers 10 bases. This CDR3 comprises 14 residues. V shed 6 bases and J 7 bases; nucleotides not matched to a gene: 6. Germline values: CDR1 MNHEY, CDR2 SMNVEV (reference sequence). CDR3 amino acids: CASSFSGGLNEQFF. Written as DNA, the CDR3 is TGTGCCAGCAGCTTTAGCGGGGGGTTGAATGAGCAGTTCTTC.

Here the CDR3 reads CASSPRTSGGPSDTQYF. The CDR3 bases are TGTGCCAGCAGCCCCCGGACTAGCGGGGGGCCCTCAGATACGCAGTATTTT. The rearrangement uses TRBV9 and TRBJ2-3, with TRBD2 matching 14 bases. Unmatched junction bases numbered 8, after V lost 4 bases and J lost 4 bases. Germline V CDR1 and CDR2: SGDLS, YYNGEE. The CDR3 has 17 amino acids.

The gene calls are TRBV10-3 and TRBJ1-4, with D hard to call. V lost 3 bases and J lost 5, with 7 bases in between. CDR1 ENHRY and CDR2 SYGVKD come from the germline V gene. CDR3 length: 13 amino acids. Here the CDR3 reads CAISDGYNEKLFF. For the CDR3, the DNA is TGTGCCATCAGTGATGGGTACAATGAAAAACTGTTTTTT.

This clone was found a few times. The chain is built from TRBV6-5 and TRBJ2-7, with D possibly being TRBD1 (6 bases). CDR1 is MNHEY and CDR2 is SVGAGI in the germline V gene. The CDR3 is made up of 13 amino acids. The V and J ends lost 8 bases and 3 bases respectively, with 14 bases between them. In DNA form, the CDR3 reads TGTGCCAGCCGACGGGACACCCTCTACGAGCAGTACTTC. Its protein product is CASRRDTLYEQYF.

The chain has TRBV21-1 and TRBJ1-1; TRBD1, the table's D call, was not compared with the DNA. TRBV21-1 is labeled a pseudogene. The CDR3 loop spans 19 amino acids. The CDR3 protein is CASSKPMKGQGALNTEAFF. The CDR3 nucleotides read TGTGCCAGCAGCAAGCCAATGAAAGGACAGGGGGCTCTCAACACTGAAGCTTTCTTT.

This sequence joins TRBV28 and TRBJ1-2; TRBD1 might be the D (6 bases). Germline-derived CDR1 and CDR2 are MDHEN and SYDVKM. The CDR3 contains 18 residues. Trimming removed 1 base at V and 2 bases at J, with 20 bases between. The CDR3, as DNA: TGTGCCAGCAGTTTATTGCGAACAGGGATGACTATAAACTATGGCTACACCTTC. Protein product: CASSLLRTGMTINYGYTF.

This clone is a singleton in its sample. The chain combines TRBV11-2 with TRBJ1-4, with 10 bases lining up with TRBD1. The CDR3 sequence is 18 residues long. J was trimmed by 0 bases and V by 2 bases; bases with no gene match: 6. Germline V gene sequence: CDR1 SGHAT, CDR2 FQNNGV. The CDR3 nucleotides read TGTGCCAGCAGCTTAACAGACAGGGGGCGCGCAACTAATGAAAAACTGTTTTTT. This encodes CASSLTDRGRATNEKLFF.

CDR3 sequence (DNA): TGTGCCAGCAGCTTGGGTTTAGAGGGTGAAGCTTTCTTT. Encoded protein: CASSLGLEGEAFF. The V call is TRBV5-5, the J call TRBJ1-1; D is undetermined. The germline V gene encodes CDR1 SGHKS and CDR2 YYEKEE (reference sequence). Trimming removed 0 bases from V and 7 bases from J, with 10 bases in between. The CDR3 covers 13 residues.

This clone was seen only once. J is TRBJ1-4 and V is TRBV5-6; the match to TRBD1 covers 12 bases. Germline CDR1 reads SGHDT; CDR2 reads YYEEEE. The CDR3 covers 15 residues. Trimming took 0 bases from V and 8 from J; bases not matched to a gene: 2. The DNA for the CDR3 is TGTGCCAGCAGCTTGGTGGGGACAGGGGGCGAAAAACTGTTTTTT. Encoded protein: CASSLVGTGGEKLFF.

This chain uses TRBV6-5 with TRBJ2-5; TRBD1 matches at 7 bases. Germline CDR1 reads MNHEY; CDR2 reads SVGAGI. Trimming took 3 bases from V and 5 from J; bases not matched to a gene: 6. The CDR3 is 14 residues long. Written as DNA, the CDR3 is TGTGCCAGCAGTTATCGACAGGGAAGGGAGACCCAGTACTTC. This translates into CASSYRQGRETQYF.

This chain uses TRBV28 with TRBJ2-1; 7 nucleotides agree with TRBD1. The V gene end was trimmed by 3 bases and the J gene end by 8 bases; junction bases not matched to a gene: 7. CDR3 length: 14 amino acids. Germline V lookup: CDR1 MDHEN, CDR2 SYDVKM. In DNA, the CDR3 is TGTGCCAGCAGTTTCGACAGGGTAATCGATGAGCAGTTCTTC. It codes for CASSFDRVIDEQFF.

This clone was found a few times. The rearrangement uses TRBV29-1 and TRBJ2-3; D could derive from TRBD1 or TRBD2 (6 bases each). The germline CDR1 and CDR2 sequences are SQVTM and ANQGSEA. The CDR3 length is 14 residues. V gave up 1 base and J gave up 6 bases, with 14 bases separating them. This CDR3 reads CSVEVEGGGDTQYF. As DNA, the CDR3 is TGCAGCGTTGAAGTGGAGGGGGGAGGCGATACGCAGTATTTT.

This chain connects TRBV6-5 to TRBJ1-3; D is undetermined. The germline V and J ends were trimmed by 3 bases and 4 bases, with 7 bases remaining between them. The CDR3 spans 13 residues. Germline values: CDR1 MNHEY, CDR2 SVGAGI. The CDR3 loop reads CASSYAGGNTIYF. The CDR3 DNA reads as TGTGCCAGCAGTTATGCGGGGGGAAACACCATATATTTT.

The chain couples TRBV9 to TRBJ1-1; D not resolved. The CDR3 has 13 amino acids. Germline loops: CDR1 SGDLS, CDR2 YYNGEE. Trimming pared 5 bases from V and 1 base from J, leaving 9 bases between. CDR3 DNA: TGTGCCAGCAGTGTCTCAAGGAACACTGAAGCTTTCTTT. This codes for CASSVSRNTEAFF.

The chain couples TRBV28 to TRBJ1-2; unclear D gene. There are 16 residues in the CDR3. Germline V gene sequence: CDR1 MDHEN, CDR2 SYDVKM. V lost 2 bases, J lost 3 bases, and 16 bases lay in between. Here the CDR3 reads CASSLGSATWDYGYTF. As DNA, the CDR3 is TGTGCCAGCAGTTTAGGATCGGCCACCTGGGACTATGGCTACACCTTC.

The genes are TRBV28 and TRBJ2-7; D is uncertain. With 4 bases removed from V and 2 bases from J, the gap between germline ends came to 9 bases. This CDR3 comprises 13 residues. CDR1 and CDR2 (germline): MDHEN, SYDVKM. The CDR3 loop is CASSSGGPYEQYF. The CDR3 coding sequence is TGTGCCAGCAGTTCCGGCGGACCCTACGAGCAGTACTTC.

V and J are TRBV9 and TRBJ1-4; D is uncertain. The CDR3 loop spans 15 amino acids. The germline V gene encodes CDR1 SGDLS and CDR2 YYNGEE. Trimming stripped 3 bases from V and 3 bases from J, with 12 bases between. The CDR3 DNA sequence: TGTGCCAGCAGCGCTTCGACGGATTCTAATGAAAAACTGTTTTTT. Encoded protein: CASSASTDSNEKLFF.

This chain links TRBV10-3 with TRBJ2-3; 10 bases match TRBD1. This CDR3 is 16 amino acids long. Per germline, CDR1 ENHRY and CDR2 SYGVKD. With V trimmed by 0 bases and J by 1 base, 1 base remained unmatched. CDR3 in amino acids: CAISESGTGGTDTQYF. CDR3 coding DNA: TGTGCCATCAGTGAGTCGGGGACAGGGGGCACAGATACGCAGTATTTT.

The chain joins TRBV30 to TRBJ1-2; 8 bases match TRBD1. CDR3 length equals 16 residues. Germline trimming cut 0 bases from V and 4 bases from J; bases unmatched to any gene: 10. The germline CDR1 and CDR2 sequences are GTSNPN and SVGIG (reference sequence). In nucleotides, the CDR3 is TGTGCCTGGAGTGTCGGAGGAACAGGGGGGAGCTATGGCTACACCTTC. The encoded protein is CAWSVGGTGGSYGYTF.

This chain links TRBV7-2 with TRBJ2-3, with D possibly matching TRBD2 (7 bases). The V end lost 7 bases, the J end lost 1 base, and 18 bases lay between the germline ends. Germline lookup yields CDR1 SGHTA and CDR2 FQGNSA. This CDR3 spans 16 amino acids. The CDR3 loop reads CASTSRRGGRTDTQYF. Here the CDR3 DNA reads TGTGCCAGCACCTCCAGGAGGGGGGGTCGCACAGATACGCAGTATTTT.

The chain recombines TRBV30 with TRBJ1-4; 9 bases map to TRBD1. The length of the CDR3 is 15 residues. Losses at the gene ends were 2 bases for V and 6 bases for J; bases not matched to a gene: 7. The V gene's germline CDR1 is GTSNPN and CDR2 SVGIG (reference sequence). The CDR3 bases are TGTGCCTGGAGTACTCCGGGACAGGGTGATGAAAAACTGTTTTTT. This sequence encodes CAWSTPGQGDEKLFF. Full variable domain (remainder filled in from reference TRBV30 and TRBJ1-4): SQTIHQWPATLVQPVGSPLSLECTVEGTSNPNLYWYRQAAGRGLQLLFYSVGIGQISSEVPQNLSASRPQDRQFILSSKKLLLSDSGFYLCAWSTPGQGDEKLFFGSGTQLSVL.